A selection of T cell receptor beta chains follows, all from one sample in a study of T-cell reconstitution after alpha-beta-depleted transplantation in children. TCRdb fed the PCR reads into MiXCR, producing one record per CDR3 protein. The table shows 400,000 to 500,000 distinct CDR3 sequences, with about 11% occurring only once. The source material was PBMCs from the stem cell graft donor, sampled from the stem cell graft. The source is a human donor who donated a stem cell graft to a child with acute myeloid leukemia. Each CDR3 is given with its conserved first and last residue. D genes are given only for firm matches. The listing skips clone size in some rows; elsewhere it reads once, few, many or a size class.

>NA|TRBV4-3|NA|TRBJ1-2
TGCGCCAGCAGCCAAGAGCGTGGAACTAACTATGGCTACACCTTC
CASSQERGTNYGYTF
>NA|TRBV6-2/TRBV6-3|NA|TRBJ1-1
TGTGCCAGCAGTCCCTCTATTACTGAAGCTTTCTTT
CASSPSITEAFF
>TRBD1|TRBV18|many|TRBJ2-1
TGTGCCAGCTCACCACTGACAGGGAGCTCCTACAATGAGCAGTTCTTC
CASSPLTGSSYNEQFF
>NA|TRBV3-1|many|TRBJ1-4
TGTGCCAGCAGCCACGGTGGTGAAAAACTGTTTTTT
CASSHGGEKLFF
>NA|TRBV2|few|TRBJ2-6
TGTGCCAGGACGAGCTTACCTGGGGCCAACGTCCTGACTTTC
CARTSLPGANVLTF
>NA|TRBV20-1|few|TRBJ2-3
TGCAGTGCTCCGGAGCCGCCCACAGATACGCAGTATTTT
CSAPEPPTDTQYF
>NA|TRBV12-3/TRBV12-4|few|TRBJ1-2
TGTGCCAGCAGTTTCACAGGGAAAGGCTACACCTTC
CASSFTGKGYTF
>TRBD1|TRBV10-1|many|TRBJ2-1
TGCGCCAGCAGTGTTAGCCAGGGGGCAGCGAATGAGCAGTTCTTC
CASSVSQGAANEQFF
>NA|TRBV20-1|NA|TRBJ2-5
TGCAGTGCTCCAGTTGTGGTTGGCGAGACCCAGTACTTC
CSAPVVVGETQYF
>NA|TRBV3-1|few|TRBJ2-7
TGTGCCAGCAGCCAGGGATACAGTTACTACGAGCAGTACTTC
CASSQGYSYYEQYF
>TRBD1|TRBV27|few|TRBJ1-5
TGTGCCAGCAGTGCGACAGGGATTCAGCCCCAGCATTTT
CASSATGIQPQHF
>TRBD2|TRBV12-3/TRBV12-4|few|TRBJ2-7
TGTGCCAGCAGTTTATCAGCGGGAGGGCCTCAGTACTTC
CASSLSAGGPQYF
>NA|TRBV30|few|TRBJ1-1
TGTGCCTGGAGTGTTGCCCCAATGAACACTGAAGCTTTCTTT
CAWSVAPMNTEAFF
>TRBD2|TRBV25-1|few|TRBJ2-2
TGTGCCAGCAGCAAAGCGGGGACCGGGGAGCTGTTTTTT
CASSKAGTGELFF
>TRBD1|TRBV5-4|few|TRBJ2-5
TGTGCCAGCAGCGCAAGACGGACAGGCGAGGAGACCCAGTACTTC
CASSARRTGEETQYF
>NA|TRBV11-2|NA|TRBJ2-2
TGTGCCAGCCTGGGTTATGGCGGGGAGCTGTTTTTT
CASLGYGGELFF
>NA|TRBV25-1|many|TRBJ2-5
TGTGCCAGCAGTGAAAGAGGGGGAGGGAACTTGGCCCAGTACTTC
CASSERGGGNLAQYF
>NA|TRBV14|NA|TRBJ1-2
TGTGCCAGCAGCCCAGCTATGGGGGCCCTCTATGGCTACACCTTC
CASSPAMGALYGYTF
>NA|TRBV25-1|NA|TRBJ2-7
TGTGCCAGCAGTGATATCCAGGTTTACGAGCAGTACTTC
CASSDIQVYEQYF
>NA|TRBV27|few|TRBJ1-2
TGTGCCAGCAGTGGTGGGTTCGGCTACACCTTC
CASSGGFGYTF
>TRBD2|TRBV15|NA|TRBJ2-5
TGTGCCACCAGCAGAGGAGATAGCGGGAGGATAGGGGAGACCCAGTACTTC
CATSRGDSGRIGETQYF
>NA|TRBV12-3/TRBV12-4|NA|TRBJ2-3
TGTGCCAGCAGTTTAACATCGGCAGGGACAGATACGCAGTATTTT
CASSLTSAGTDTQYF
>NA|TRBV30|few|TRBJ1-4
TGTGCCTGGAGTGTAATGGGGGCGCGGGAAAAACTGTTTTTT
CAWSVMGAREKLFF